The 22 T cell receptor beta chains below were found in one sample sequenced in a study of blood T cells in healthy people across ages. Using a J-beta primer mix together with a sample-barcoded 5' primer, a second PCR was run for roughly 6 to 11 cycles. Via MiXCR, TCRdb re-called the 5' RACE reads, giving one row per CDR3 protein. The table lists roughly 1,300,000 distinct CDR3 sequences, roughly 59% of them singletons. Sequencing used blood. All receptors come from a man between 18 and 35 years old in good health.

Only a few counts were recorded for this clonotype. The chain carries TRBV5-5 and TRBJ2-7; D is possibly TRBD2 (5 bases). Germline values: CDR1 SGHKS, CDR2 YYEKEE (reference sequence). The CDR3 runs 13 residues. Trimming removed 7 bases at V and 0 bases at J, with 11 bases between. The CDR3 protein is CASRRPSSYEQYF. In DNA, the CDR3 is TGTGCCAGCCGGAGGCCGAGCTCCTACGAGCAGTACTTC.

The chain uses TRBV13 and TRBJ2-5; D perhaps matches TRBD2 (6 bases). This CDR3 contains 14 residues. Germline CDR1 is PRHDT and CDR2 is FYEKMQ (reference sequence). Trimming pared 5 bases from V and 2 bases from J, leaving 12 bases between. CDR3 region: CASSISGLQETQYF. The DNA for the CDR3 is TGTGCCAGCAGCATATCGGGACTTCAAGAGACCCAGTACTTC.

The rearrangement uses TRBV20-1 and TRBJ1-1; tentatively, D is TRBD1 (5 bases). V lost 0 bases to trimming and J lost 4 bases, with 27 bases between them. The germline CDR1 and CDR2 sequences are DFQATT and SNEGSKA (reference sequence). This CDR3 region has 19 residues. CDR3 coding DNA: TGCAGTGCTAGAGATCTAAACGGACAAGACCTCATTCATGTCACTGAAGCTTTCTTT. Protein product: CSARDLNGQDLIHVTEAFF.

This clonotype was detected a few times. This chain joins TRBV6-4 and TRBJ1-2; D is undetermined. The CDR3 has 17 amino acids. The germline CDR1 and CDR2 sequences are MRHNA and SNTAGT. Trimming shortened V by 3 bases and J by 5 bases, and 22 bases separated the two germline ends. The DNA for the CDR3 is TGTGCCAGCAGTGATCCCAGGACCCAACCCGGAGGGTATGGCTACACCTTC. This translates into CASSDPRTQPGGYGYTF.

The chain couples TRBV6-5 to TRBJ1-5; D may be TRBD1 (5 bases). Trimming left V 0 bases short and J 6 bases short, with 9 bases between. The length of the CDR3 is 14 residues. Germline CDR1 and CDR2: MNHEY and SVGAGI. CDR3 sequence reads: CASSYSMGLQPQHF. CDR3 in DNA: TGTGCCAGCAGTTACTCGATGGGGCTTCAGCCCCAGCATTTT.

This clonotype was seen only a few times. V gene TRBV6-5 combines with J gene TRBJ2-7; the D is unclear. The CDR3 loop spans 13 amino acids. Trimming took off 0 bases at V and 2 bases at J, with 5 bases between the two ends. The germline gives CDR1 MNHEY, CDR2 SVGAGI. The CDR3, as DNA: TGTGCCAGCAGTTACTCGGTGGCCTACGAGCAGTACTTC. Translated, it gives CASSYSVAYEQYF.

This chain uses TRBV29-1 with TRBJ2-1; TRBD1 matches 8 bases. CDR1 is SQVTM and CDR2 is ANQGSEA in the germline V gene. The CDR3 sequence is 12 residues long. V lost 5 bases, J lost 14 bases, and 11 bases stayed unmatched. The chain's CDR3 is CSVRRDRFLEFF. The CDR3 region has the DNA TGCAGCGTTAGAAGGGACAGGTTCTTGGAGTTCTTC.

J is TRBJ2-7 and V is TRBV4-1; 10 positions agree with TRBD1. The CDR3 extends over 17 amino acids. CDR1 is MGHRA, CDR2 YSYEKL, per germline. The V gene end was trimmed by 4 bases and the J gene end by 5 bases; junction bases not matched to a gene: 14. The CDR3 bases are TGCGCCAGCAGCCCCAAGCCGTTGACAGGGGGCGGCCACGAGCAGTACTTC. Its translation is CASSPKPLTGGGHEQYF.

This rearrangement joins TRBV15 to TRBJ1-3; a possible D gene is TRBD1 (5 bases). The V gene lost 5 bases and the J gene lost 5 bases, with 16 bases spanning the gap. The CDR3 loop spans 15 amino acids. The germline gives CDR1 LNHNV, CDR2 YYDKDF (reference sequence). CDR3 sequence: CATSGWTWDRNTIYF. The CDR3, as DNA: TGTGCCACCAGCGGATGGACCTGGGACCGAAACACCATATATTTT.

The chain carries TRBV5-1 and TRBJ2-7; D tentatively fits TRBD1 or TRBD2 (5 bases each). Germline V CDR1 and CDR2: SGHRS, YFSETQ. Between the trimmed V and J ends, which lost 4 bases and 1 base, there was a span of 18 bases. This CDR3 has 16 residues. The CDR3 DNA reads as TGCGCCAGCAGCCACGGTGTCGGGACGGCATCCTACGAGCAGTACTTC. Translated: CASSHGVGTASYEQYF.

This sequence joins TRBV20-1 and TRBJ1-2; 8 nucleotides align to TRBD1. Trimming removed 4 bases from V and 6 bases from J; junction bases left unmatched: 4. The CDR3 contains 12 residues. Germline CDR1 DFQATT, CDR2 SNEGSKA (reference sequence). The CDR3 is CSAKTGDHGYTF. The CDR3 DNA is TGCAGTGCTAAGACAGGGGACCATGGCTACACCTTC.

This chain uses TRBV11-2 with TRBJ1-2; D ambiguous. Between the trimmed V and J ends, which lost 5 bases and 0 bases, there was a span of 22 bases. Germline CDR1 and CDR2: SGHAT and FQNNGV. This CDR3 has 18 amino acids. The CDR3 coding sequence is TGTGCCAGCAGCCTCCCGCGCCCGGGCACCCGAGCTAACTATGGCTACACCTTC. Amino acids: CASSLPRPGTRANYGYTF.

The rearrangement uses TRBV10-3 and TRBJ2-1, with D uncertain. This CDR3 has 11 amino acids. Trimming cost V 8 bases and J 9 bases, with 11 bases left between them. Germline CDR1 and CDR2: ENHRY and SYGVKD. CDR3 sequence (DNA): TGTGCCATCGGCGTAGCTGGTGAGCAGTTCTTC. This codes for CAIGVAGEQFF.

This chain joins TRBV6-1 and TRBJ1-4, with 10 positions matching TRBD1. Germline CDR1 is MNHNS and CDR2 is SASEGT. The CDR3 is 15 amino acids. Trimming cost V 2 bases and J 11 bases; bases outside gene matches: 8. The CDR3 region has the DNA TGTGCCAGCAGTGAACTGGGACAGGGGTTGGGGAAACTGTTTTTT. Translated: CASSELGQGLGKLFF.

This chain uses TRBV20-1 with TRBJ1-5, with 7 bases lining up with TRBD1. This CDR3 contains 14 residues. V shed 4 bases and J 5 bases; nucleotides not matched to a gene: 8. The germline V gene encodes CDR1 DFQATT and CDR2 SNEGSKA (reference sequence). In DNA, the CDR3 is TGCAGTGCTACTGCCTGGACAGGCCATCAGCCCCAGCATTTT. It specifies CSATAWTGHQPQHF.

The chain combines TRBV3-1 with TRBJ1-1; the D is unclear. Per germline, CDR1 LGHDT and CDR2 YNNKEL (reference sequence). CDR3 length equals 13 residues. V was cut by 5 bases and J by 3 bases, with 10 bases left in between. CDR3 residues: CASSYKADTEAFF. In DNA form, the CDR3 reads TGTGCCAGCAGCTATAAGGCGGACACTGAAGCTTTCTTT.

This rearrangement joins TRBV3-1 to TRBJ1-1, with 7 bases aligning to TRBD1. Germline trimming cut 4 bases from V and 0 bases from J; bases unmatched to any gene: 8. Per the germline V gene, CDR1 is LGHDT and CDR2 is YNNKEL (reference sequence). This CDR3 spans 16 amino acids. CDR3 amino acids: CASSPGQRIMNTEAFF. The CDR3 DNA reads as TGTGCCAGCAGCCCGGGACAGAGGATTATGAACACTGAAGCTTTCTTT.

Note on this clonotype: A much larger clone differs by one base, so this may be a read error. The chain employs TRBV11-2 and TRBJ2-3; 8 bases fit TRBD1. This CDR3 has 11 amino acids. Per the germline V gene, CDR1 is SGHAT and CDR2 is FQNNGV. The J segment lost 14 bases and the V segment lost 3 bases, leaving 4 bases of the junction unmatched. The CDR3 DNA sequence: TGTGCCAGCAGCTTGATTGGACAGGGGTATTTT. Amino acids: CASSLIGQGYF.

V gene TRBV18 combines with J gene TRBJ2-1; D may be TRBD2 (6 bases). The CDR3 is 15 residues long. Trimming took 3 bases from V and 3 from J, leaving 12 bases between them. Looked up from germline, CDR1 is KGHSH and CDR2 is LQKENI. The CDR3 reads CASSPGGAVYNEQFF. As DNA, the CDR3 is TGTGCCAGCTCACCGGGCGGGGCTGTCTACAATGAGCAGTTCTTC.

The chain combines TRBV20-1 with TRBJ1-4; D uncertain. The CDR3 is 14 residues long. Germline V CDR1 and CDR2: DFQATT, SNEGSKA (reference sequence). V was trimmed by 4 bases and J by 2 bases, leaving 11 bases between them. The chain's CDR3 is CSANMWDTNEKLFF. In nucleotides, the CDR3 is TGCAGTGCTAATATGTGGGATACTAATGAAAAACTGTTTTTT.

The chain has TRBV27 and TRBJ1-2; a weak D match, TRBD1 (6 bases). The ends were cut back, 4 bases at V and 1 base at J, with 13 bases in the middle. CDR1 and CDR2 from the germline V gene are MNHEY and SMNVEV (reference sequence). The CDR3 totals 15 residues. CDR3 sequence: CASSSLQGDNYGYTF. CDR3 DNA: TGTGCCAGCAGTTCACTACAGGGAGATAACTATGGCTACACCTTC.

This clonotype has just a few counts. The V call is TRBV4-1, the J call TRBJ1-4; D might be TRBD1 (5 bases). V gave up 1 base and J gave up 7 bases, with 10 bases separating them. The CDR3 runs to 14 residues. Germline-derived CDR1 and CDR2 are MGHRA and YSYEKL. Here the CDR3 DNA reads TGCGCCAGCAGCCAAGTTGGCAGGGCTGAAAAACTGTTTTTT. It yields the protein CASSQVGRAEKLFF.